The 32 T cell receptor beta chains given below trace back to one sample, sequenced in a study of cytomegalovirus exposure and HLA in healthy donors. Clones were read by immunoSEQ multiplex PCR, and TCRdb kept only the in-frame ones, dropping some. The table includes 130,000 to 150,000 clones, approximately 86% detected once. Sequencing was performed on PBMCs. Every receptor here comes from a woman aged 18-30 years in good health and CMV-seropositive.

There are many counts of this clone. V is TRBV2 and J is TRBJ2-1, with TRBD1 identical over 8 bases. Germline CDR1 reads SNHLY; CDR2 reads FYNNEI. This CDR3 has 17 residues. The junction had 13 bases not matched to a gene; V was cut back by 2 bases and J by 7 bases. The chain's CDR3 is CASSEFIDRGGRNEQFF. DNA for the CDR3: TGTGCCAGCAGTGAATTCATCGACAGGGGTGGTCGGAATGAGCAGTTCTTC.

This clone turned up a few times. The rearrangement joins TRBV7-8 to TRBJ2-7, with 11 positions matching TRBD2. The CDR3 loop spans 13 amino acids. V gave up 5 bases and J gave up 6 bases; unmatched junction bases: 3. CDR1 SGHVS and CDR2 FQNEAQ come from the germline V gene. The CDR3 region is CASSISGRGEQYF. DNA for the CDR3: TGTGCCAGCAGCATTAGCGGGAGGGGCGAGCAGTACTTC.

This chain connects TRBV7-3 to TRBJ1-3; 8 bases agree with TRBD1. This CDR3 has 15 residues. The ends lost 5 bases at V and 0 bases at J; junction bases unmatched: 3. CDR1 is SGHTA, CDR2 FQGTGA, per germline. The CDR3 loop is CASSPGTGSGNTIYF. The DNA for the CDR3 is TGTGCCAGCAGCCCCGGGACAGGCTCTGGAAACACCATATATTTT.

The chain uses TRBV2 and TRBJ1-4, with D maybe TRBD1 (5 bases). Germline CDR1 and CDR2: SNHLY and FYNNEI. The CDR3 is 14 amino acids. Deletions cut 5 bases from V and 8 bases from J, with 15 bases between. In nucleotides, the CDR3 is TGTGCCAGCAGTCGTCCAGGGTCGGGCGAAAAACTGTTTTTT. Translating gives CASSRPGSGEKLFF.

The genes are TRBV5-1 and TRBJ1-6; 7 bases are shared with TRBD1. V lost 0 bases to trimming and J lost 7 bases; unmatched junction nucleotides: 4. CDR1 and CDR2 from the germline V gene are SGHRS and YFSETQ. The CDR3 loop spans 15 amino acids. CDR3 nucleotides: TGCGCCAGCAGCTTGGCGGCAGGGGGAAATTCACCCCTCCACTTT. Translating gives CASSLAAGGNSPLHF.

The chain links TRBV5-1 to TRBJ1-1; no firm D call. Between the trimmed V and J ends, which lost 0 bases and 3 bases, there was a span of 9 bases. The CDR3 runs to 14 residues. Germline V lookup: CDR1 SGHRS, CDR2 YFSETQ. The CDR3 DNA reads TGCGCCAGCAGCTTGGAACCCCAGGACACTGAAGCTTTCTTT. Protein: CASSLEPQDTEAFF.

This clone was observed at least ten times. The genes are TRBV7-9 and TRBJ1-5; D not resolved. This CDR3 has 14 residues. The ends were cut back, 3 bases at V and 5 bases at J, with 11 bases in the middle. Germline lookup yields CDR1 SEHNR and CDR2 FQNEAQ (reference sequence). The CDR3 loop reads CASSFGRSDQPQHF. CDR3 nucleotide sequence: TGTGCCAGCAGCTTCGGCAGGTCCGATCAGCCCCAGCATTTT.

On this clone: At one end the junction does not follow the germline gene, possibly because of a read error. The J gene is TRBJ2-2, the V gene TRBV25-1; 7 nucleotides align to TRBD2. Germline V gene sequence: CDR1 MGHDK, CDR2 SYGVNS. The CDR3 is 12 amino acids. The CDR3 coding sequence is TGTGCCAGCAGTGAACTAAGCGGGGAGCCGTTTTTT. This sequence encodes CASSELSGEPFF.

CDR3 loop: CASSSAGTGGEQYF. In DNA, the CDR3 is TGTGCCAGCAGCTCAGCCGGGACAGGGGGTGAGCAGTACTTC. This chain uses TRBV7-9 with TRBJ2-7; TRBD1 matches 11 bases. With V trimmed by 4 bases and J by 7 bases, 6 bases remained unmatched. CDR1 and CDR2 from the germline V gene are SEHNR and FQNEAQ (reference sequence). The CDR3 has 14 amino acids.

The chain joins TRBV7-6 to TRBJ2-5; 7 bases fit TRBD1. The trim removed 5 bases at V and 2 bases at J, leaving 5 bases unmatched. The CDR3 spans 14 residues. In germline, CDR1 is SGHVS, CDR2 FNYEAQ. CDR3 coding DNA: TGTGCCAGCAGCACCAGGGACAGACAAGAGACCCAGTACTTC. Translating it yields CASSTRDRQETQYF.

The CDR3 nucleotides are TGTGCCAGCAGCCGAAGGACAGGGAGGGGAAACACCATATATTTT. Encoded protein: CASSRRTGRGNTIYF. The chain is built from TRBV5-8 and TRBJ1-3, with 8 bases that match TRBD1. From germline, CDR1 is SGHTS and CDR2 YDEGEE. The CDR3 is made up of 15 amino acids. The ends lost 4 bases at V and 4 bases at J; junction bases unmatched: 7.

The chain links TRBV30 to TRBJ2-3, with 9 nucleotides matching TRBD2. Germline V CDR1 and CDR2: GTSNPN, SVGIG (reference sequence). The length of the CDR3 is 15 residues. Losses at the gene ends were 5 bases for V and 3 bases for J; bases not matched to a gene: 9. The CDR3 loop reads CAWDSGSVRTDTQYF. Written as DNA, the CDR3 is TGTGCCTGGGATAGCGGGAGTGTAAGAACAGATACGCAGTATTTT.

The chain combines TRBV27 with TRBJ1-2; tentatively, D is TRBD1 (5 bases). CDR1 MNHEY and CDR2 SMNVEV come from the germline V gene (reference sequence). The germline V and J ends were trimmed by 8 bases and 6 bases, with 13 bases remaining between them. The CDR3 sequence is 12 residues long. Written as DNA, the CDR3 is TGTGCCAGCGGACATCCCCAGGATGGCTACACCTTC. Protein sequence: CASGHPQDGYTF.

The chain combines TRBV4-2 with TRBJ2-1; D is perhaps TRBD2 (6 bases). Trimming took 4 bases from V and 7 from J, leaving 14 bases between them. The CDR3 length is 14 residues. Per germline, CDR1 LGHNA and CDR2 YNFKEQ. The CDR3 spells CASSPDYQGNEQFF. For the CDR3, the DNA is TGTGCCAGCAGCCCGGACTACCAAGGGAATGAGCAGTTCTTC.

The rearrangement joins TRBV11-2 to TRBJ2-2; TRBD2 agrees at 7 bases. The trim removed 4 bases at V and 8 bases at J, leaving 13 bases unmatched. Germline CDR1 and CDR2: SGHAT and FQNNGV. The CDR3 has 16 amino acids. CDR3 loop: CASSWTSPPPGGELFF. The CDR3 DNA sequence: TGTGCCAGCAGCTGGACTAGTCCCCCACCCGGGGGGGAGCTGTTTTTT.

This chain joins TRBV9 and TRBJ2-1; 9 bases line up with TRBD1. Germline V gene sequence: CDR1 SGDLS, CDR2 YYNGEE. V dropped 4 bases and J dropped 3; count of bases not matched to a gene: 8. The CDR3 covers 16 residues. CDR3 DNA sequence: TGTGCCAGCAGCTCATTCGGGACAGGGTTCTACAATGAGCAGTTCTTC. As protein: CASSSFGTGFYNEQFF.

The rearrangement uses TRBV5-1 and TRBJ2-7, with TRBD2 identical over 7 bases. The CDR3 loop spans 14 amino acids. Germline CDR1 SGHRS, CDR2 YFSETQ. V was pared by 2 bases and J by 3 bases, with 5 bases of the junction left unmatched. The CDR3: CASSFASGNYEQYF. CDR3 nucleotide sequence: TGCGCCAGCAGCTTCGCTAGCGGAAACTACGAGCAGTACTTC.

The genes are TRBV10-3 and TRBJ1-5; 7 bases map to TRBD1. Losses at the gene ends were 7 bases for V and 7 bases for J; bases not matched to a gene: 10. The CDR3 loop spans 14 amino acids. Germline values: CDR1 ENHRY, CDR2 SYGVKD. DNA for the CDR3: TGTGCCATCAAGGGGCAGGGGGGCCAACAGCCCCAGCATTTT. Translating it yields CAIKGQGGQQPQHF.

The rearrangement links TRBV6-6 to TRBJ2-3, with 10 bases identical to TRBD2. The length of the CDR3 is 15 residues. With 2 bases clipped from V and 5 bases from J, the junction kept 4 bases outside the gene matches. Per germline, CDR1 MNHNY and CDR2 SVGAGI (reference sequence). For the CDR3, the DNA is TGTGCCAGCAGTTACCAGCGGGGGGGACAAGATACGCAGTATTTT. Protein sequence: CASSYQRGGQDTQYF.

The rearrangement links TRBV18 to TRBJ1-2; D is uncertain. Trimming removed 2 bases from V and 8 bases from J, with 15 bases in between. Germline CDR1 and CDR2: KGHSH and LQKENI. CDR3 length: 14 amino acids. The chain's CDR3 is CASSPSPQASGYTF. CDR3 nucleotides: TGTGCCAGCTCACCATCGCCGCAGGCCTCGGGCTACACCTTC.

This clone has a handful of counts. The chain employs TRBV18 and TRBJ1-5, with D perhaps TRBD1 (5 bases). Germline V CDR1 and CDR2: KGHSH, LQKENI. The CDR3 has 14 residues. Trimming pared 6 bases from V and 2 bases from J, leaving 11 bases between. CDR3 residues: CASSSGGGNQPQHF. In DNA form, the CDR3 reads TGTGCCAGCTCCTCGGGAGGGGGCAATCAGCCCCAGCATTTT.

V and J are TRBV27 and TRBJ2-7, with 8 bases that match TRBD1. CDR3 length: 15 residues. The ends lost 5 bases at V and 4 bases at J; junction bases unmatched: 10. Germline V gene data show CDR1 as MNHEY and CDR2 as SMNVEV (reference sequence). The CDR3, as DNA: TGTGCCAGCAGTCTCACCGGGACAGGCGGGTACGAGCAGTACTTC. Translating it yields CASSLTGTGGYEQYF.

V and J are TRBV5-6 and TRBJ1-1, with 7 positions matching TRBD1. Unmatched junction bases numbered 3, after V lost 0 bases and J lost 1 base. In germline, CDR1 is SGHDT, CDR2 YYEEEE. The CDR3 extends over 15 amino acids. CDR3 in amino acids: CASSLAGQPNTEAFF. The CDR3 DNA sequence: TGTGCCAGCAGCTTGGCGGGACAGCCGAACACTGAAGCTTTCTTT. Complete variable domain (other parts from reference TRBV5-6 and TRBJ1-1): DAGVTQSPTHLIKTRGQQVTLRCSPKSGHDTVSWYQQALGQGPQFIFQYYEEEERQRGNFPDRFSGHQFPNYSSELNVNALLLGDSALYLCASSLAGQPNTEAFFGQGTRLTVV.

This chain connects TRBV20-1 to TRBJ2-1; tentatively, D is TRBD2 (6 bases). Germline-derived CDR1 and CDR2 are DFQATT and SNEGSKA (reference sequence). Trimming stripped 7 bases from V and 3 bases from J, with 7 bases between. The CDR3 is made up of 11 amino acids. This chain's CDR3 is CSGTIYNEQFF. The DNA for the CDR3 is TGCAGTGGGACTATCTACAATGAGCAGTTCTTC.

The rearrangement joins TRBV18 to TRBJ1-1; 8 positions agree with TRBD1. V lost 6 bases and J lost 0; bases outside the gene matches: 6. This CDR3 has 15 residues. Germline values: CDR1 KGHSH, CDR2 LQKENI. The CDR3 DNA sequence: TGTGCCAGCTCGGACAGGGTTAGGTTGAACACTGAAGCTTTCTTT. Its translation: CASSDRVRLNTEAFF.

The V call is TRBV7-9, the J call TRBJ2-5, with D possibly being TRBD1 (6 bases). V dropped 3 bases and J dropped 6 bases, with 8 bases sitting between them. The germline gives CDR1 SEHNR, CDR2 FQNEAQ (reference sequence). This CDR3 comprises 12 residues. CDR3 protein: CASSLGQQTQYF. CDR3 in DNA: TGTGCCAGCAGCTTGGGACAACAGACCCAGTACTTC.

The chain is built from TRBV9 and TRBJ2-1; 7 bases are shared with TRBD1. Germline trimming cut 5 bases from V and 2 bases from J; bases unmatched to any gene: 4. Germline values: CDR1 SGDLS, CDR2 YYNGEE. CDR3 length: 14 amino acids. The CDR3, as DNA: TGTGCCAGCAGGGGACAGTCACCCTACAATGAGCAGTTCTTC. The encoded protein is CASRGQSPYNEQFF.

The table lists this clone with a few counts. This chain links TRBV7-9 with TRBJ2-5, with 7 bases aligning to TRBD2. Germline V gene lookup returns CDR1 SEHNR and CDR2 FQNEAQ (reference sequence). V shed 4 bases and J 4 bases; nucleotides not matched to a gene: 12. The CDR3 loop spans 16 amino acids. CDR3 sequence (DNA): TGTGCCAGCAGCTCTGACCCCGGACTAGTGGTAGAGACCCAGTACTTC. Protein sequence: CASSSDPGLVVETQYF.

This chain links TRBV4-1 with TRBJ2-3, with a possible D match to TRBD1 (5 bases). V was trimmed by 1 base and J by 2 bases, leaving 19 bases between them. Germline values: CDR1 MGHRA, CDR2 YSYEKL. The CDR3 is 18 residues long. CDR3 in DNA: TGCGCCAGCAGCCAAGGATTGTACGGTTTCAGGGCCACAGATACGCAGTATTTT. Protein: CASSQGLYGFRATDTQYF.

This chain joins TRBV7-9 and TRBJ2-1, with 10 nucleotides matching TRBD2. Trimming at V came to 5 bases and at J to 10 bases, leaving 11 bases not matched to a gene. The CDR3 is 15 residues long. CDR1 SEHNR and CDR2 FQNEAQ come from the germline V gene (reference sequence). CDR3 amino acids: CASSRRVAGGVEQFF. CDR3 sequence (DNA): TGTGCCAGCAGCCGCCGGGTAGCGGGAGGAGTCGAGCAGTTCTTC.

CDR3 DNA sequence: TGTGCCAGCAGCTGGACTAGCGGGAGTTTAAATGAGCAGTTCTTC. Amino acid sequence: CASSWTSGSLNEQFF. This chain connects TRBV5-8 to TRBJ2-1; 13 bases line up with TRBD2. The CDR3 runs to 15 residues. V shed 3 bases and J 7 bases; nucleotides not matched to a gene: 4. Germline assignment: CDR1 SGHTS and CDR2 YDEGEE.

This rearrangement joins TRBV30 to TRBJ2-1; 7 positions match TRBD1. J was trimmed by 9 bases and V by 5 bases; bases with no gene match: 13. Germline lookup yields CDR1 GTSNPN and CDR2 SVGIG (reference sequence). CDR3 length: 14 amino acids. The DNA for the CDR3 is TGTGCCTGGGCTAGGGGGCCTAGAGGTACTGAGCAGTTCTTC. Its translation: CAWARGPRGTEQFF.